One sample yielded the 16 T cell receptor beta chains listed below, sequenced in a study of siplizumab effects on memory and regulatory T cells. Libraries were prepared by immunoSEQ multiplex PCR; TCRdb keeps only in-frame clonotypes and omits some of them. The sample holds about 91,000 clones, roughly 96% seen once. The sequenced sample was naive CD4+ T cells sorted from blood. The source of these receptors is a human donor in good health.

The gene calls are TRBV28 and TRBJ2-3; D unresolved. V was pared by 8 bases and J by 2 bases, with 11 bases between. CDR1 MDHEN and CDR2 SYDVKM come from the germline V gene. The CDR3 spans 13 residues. The CDR3 loop reads CASADSNTDTQYF. The CDR3 DNA sequence: TGTGCCAGCGCGGATAGTAACACAGATACGCAGTATTTT. Full variable domain (missing parts from reference TRBV28 and TRBJ2-3): DVKVTQSSRYLVKRTGEKVFLECVQDMDHENMFWYRQDPGLGLRLIYFSYDVKMKEKGDIPEGYSVSREKKERFSLILESASTNQTSMYLCASADSNTDTQYFGPGTRLTVL.

The chain links TRBV7-2 to TRBJ1-1; unclear D gene. The CDR3 has 13 amino acids. Looked up from germline, CDR1 is SGHTA and CDR2 is FQGNSA. Deletions cut 2 bases from V and 0 bases from J, with 4 bases between. Here the CDR3 DNA reads TGTGCCAGCAGCTTATGGGTGAACACTGAAGCTTTCTTT. Protein product: CASSLWVNTEAFF.

The V gene is TRBV19, the J gene TRBJ2-1, with 8 bases matching TRBD1. Germline CDR1 and CDR2: LNHDA and SQIVND (reference sequence). This CDR3 spans 16 amino acids. The ends lost 4 bases at V and 6 bases at J; junction bases unmatched: 11. CDR3 sequence (DNA): TGTGCCAGTAGTACGTGGACAGGGTCCCCTCGCAATGAGCAGTTCTTC. It is translated as CASSTWTGSPRNEQFF.

The CDR3 loop is CASQTGTSSTDTQYF. The CDR3 DNA sequence: TGCGCCAGTCAAACCGGGACTAGTAGCACAGATACGCAGTATTTT. The chain links TRBV10-1 to TRBJ2-3; the match to TRBD2 covers 8 bases. The germline gives CDR1 WNHNN, CDR2 SYGVQD (reference sequence). V gave up 9 bases and J gave up 0 bases; unmatched junction bases: 8. This CDR3 comprises 15 residues.

The genes are TRBV27 and TRBJ1-1; 8 positions agree with TRBD1. The CDR3 has 16 residues. Germline CDR1 and CDR2: MNHEY and SMNVEV (reference sequence). V lost 2 bases, J lost 1 base, and 6 bases stayed unmatched. The CDR3 loop reads CASSLQGAKKNTEAFF. The CDR3 coding sequence is TGTGCCAGCAGTTTACAGGGGGCAAAAAAGAACACTGAAGCTTTCTTT.

The CDR3 DNA reads as TGTGCCATCAGTGAGGCGACTAGCGGGGTTAGCTCCTACAATGAGCAGTTCTTC. Amino acid sequence: CAISEATSGVSSYNEQFF. V is TRBV10-3 and J is TRBJ2-1; 11 nucleotides match TRBD2. This CDR3 has 18 residues. CDR1 is ENHRY, CDR2 SYGVKD, per germline. The trim removed 2 bases at V and 0 bases at J, leaving 6 bases unmatched.

This clone has only one observation. The rearrangement links TRBV6-6 to TRBJ1-4; no reliable D call. The CDR3 spans 15 residues. The V end lost 4 bases, the J end lost 4 bases, and 13 bases lay between the germline ends. The germline V gene has CDR1 MNHNY and CDR2 SVGAGI (reference sequence). Written as DNA, the CDR3 is TGTGCCAGCAGTTTCCCCGGCAGCTTTAATGAAAAACTGTTTTTT. It specifies CASSFPGSFNEKLFF.

The V call is TRBV15, the J call TRBJ1-5, with no clear D. CDR3 length: 13 residues. Germline-derived CDR1 and CDR2 are LNHNV and YYDKDF (reference sequence). V lost 0 bases and J 4 bases, leaving 4 bases between the germline ends. CDR3 nucleotide sequence: TGTGCCACCAGCAGAGATCGGAATCAGCCCCAGCATTTT. This sequence encodes CATSRDRNQPQHF. Looking up the rest from reference TRBV15 and TRBJ1-5 gives the full variable domain: DAMVIQNPRYQVTQFGKPVTLSCSQTLNHNVMYWYQQKSSQAPKLLFHYYDKDFNNEADTPDNFQSRRPNTSFCFLDIRSPGLGDTAMYLCATSRDRNQPQHFGDGTRLSIL.

This clone was recorded once. This sequence joins TRBV11-2 and TRBJ2-1, with D unresolved. V dropped 1 base and J dropped 16 bases, with 11 bases sitting between them. The CDR3 is made up of 11 amino acids. Germline values: CDR1 SGHAT, CDR2 FQNNGV. The CDR3 protein is CASSLGGSSFF. CDR3 coding DNA: TGTGCCAGCAGCTTAGGGGGTTCATCTTTCTTC.

The gene calls are TRBV29-1 and TRBJ2-7; 12 bases agree with TRBD2. Germline loops: CDR1 SQVTM, CDR2 ANQGSEA. The CDR3 loop spans 13 amino acids. The ends lost 5 bases at V and 5 bases at J; junction bases unmatched: 4. The chain's CDR3 is CSVRLAGAHEQYF. The CDR3 DNA reads TGCAGCGTTCGACTAGCGGGGGCCCACGAGCAGTACTTC.

The chain recombines TRBV11-3 with TRBJ1-3; D unclear. Germline CDR1 SGHNT, CDR2 YENEEA. Trimming shortened V by 4 bases and J by 3 bases, and 7 bases separated the two germline ends. The CDR3 length is 13 residues. CDR3 sequence (DNA): TGTGCCAGCAGCTCGGAATTTGGAAACACCATATATTTT. It is translated as CASSSEFGNTIYF. Variable domain in full (rest from reference TRBV11-3 and TRBJ1-3): EAGVVQSPRYKIIEKKQPVAFWCNPISGHNTLYWYLQNLGQGPELLIRYENEEAVDDSQLPKDRFSAERLKGVDSTLKIQPAELGDSAVYLCASSSEFGNTIYFGEGSWLTVV.

The V and J genes are TRBV5-4 and TRBJ2-1, with D perhaps TRBD1 (7 bases). The ends were cut back, 4 bases at V and 15 bases at J, with 17 bases in the middle. Germline V gives CDR1 SGHNT, CDR2 YYREEE (reference sequence). This CDR3 has 12 residues. This CDR3 is CASSAQGGKGFF. As DNA, the CDR3 is TGTGCCAGCAGCGCTCAGGGGGGAAAGGGGTTCTTC.

The table lists this clone with a count of one. The CDR3 reads CASNSGAGKEQPQHF. CDR3 DNA: TGTGCCAGCAATTCCGGGGCGGGCAAGGAACAGCCCCAGCATTTT. The chain carries TRBV2 and TRBJ1-5; D perhaps matches TRBD1 (5 bases). The length of the CDR3 is 15 residues. Trimming cost V 7 bases and J 7 bases, with 20 bases left between them. Germline values: CDR1 SNHLY, CDR2 FYNNEI.

The chain is built from TRBV2 and TRBJ2-5, with D uncertain. The V and J ends lost 2 bases and 7 bases respectively, with 14 bases between them. The CDR3 contains 14 residues. Per germline, CDR1 SNHLY and CDR2 FYNNEI. CDR3 sequence: CASSESTAYLTQYF. For the CDR3, the DNA is TGTGCCAGCAGTGAAAGCACCGCCTATCTGACCCAGTACTTC.

The V and J genes are TRBV9 and TRBJ2-3; 10 nucleotides align to TRBD2. V trimming: 7 bases; J trimming: 1 base; junction bases outside the gene matches: 0. CDR1 is SGDLS, CDR2 YYNGEE, per germline. The CDR3 is 13 residues long. The CDR3: CASGLAGTDTQYF. The CDR3 DNA reads as TGTGCCAGCGGACTAGCGGGCACAGATACGCAGTATTTT.

The V call is TRBV7-7, the J call TRBJ2-7, with TRBD1 identical over 9 bases. The CDR3 has 15 amino acids. Germline loops: CDR1 SSHAT, CDR2 FNYEAQ (reference sequence). V was clipped by 5 bases and J by 6 bases; unmatched bases: 11. DNA for the CDR3: TGTGCCAGCAGCGAGGGGGACAGGGCTATCAGCGAGCAGTACTTC. Translation: CASSEGDRAISEQYF.